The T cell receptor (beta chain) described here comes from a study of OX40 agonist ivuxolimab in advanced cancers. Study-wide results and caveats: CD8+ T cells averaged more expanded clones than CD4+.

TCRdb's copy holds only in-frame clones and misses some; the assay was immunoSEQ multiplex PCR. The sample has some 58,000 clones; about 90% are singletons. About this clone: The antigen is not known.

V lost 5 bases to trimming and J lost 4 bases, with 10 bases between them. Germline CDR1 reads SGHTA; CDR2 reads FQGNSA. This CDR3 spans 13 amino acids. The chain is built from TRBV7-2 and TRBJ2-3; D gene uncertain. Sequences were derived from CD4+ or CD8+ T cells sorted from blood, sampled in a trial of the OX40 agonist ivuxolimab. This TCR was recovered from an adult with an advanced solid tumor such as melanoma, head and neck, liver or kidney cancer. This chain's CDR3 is CASSPPGADTQYF. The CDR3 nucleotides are TGTGCCAGCAGCCCACCTGGGGCAGATACGCAGTATTTT.